This T cell receptor (beta chain) comes out of a study of OX40 agonist ivuxolimab in advanced cancers. V lost 6 bases and J lost 5, with 11 bases in between. This CDR3 spans 12 amino acids. CDR1 is MDHEN, CDR2 SYDVKM, per germline. Produced via immunoSEQ multiplex PCR; TCRdb's table is partial and in-frame only. This table has roughly 53,000 clones, around 89% appearing once. The origin of this receptor is an adult with an advanced solid tumor such as melanoma, head and neck, liver or kidney cancer. The chain couples TRBV28 to TRBJ2-7; D is perhaps TRBD1 or TRBD2 (6 bases each). Here the sequenced sample was CD4+ or CD8+ T cells sorted from blood, taken in a trial of the OX40 agonist ivuxolimab. Here the CDR3 reads CASSLRGHEQYF. CDR3 nucleotide sequence: TGTGCCAGCAGCTTACGGGGGCACGAGCAGTACTTC. Full variable domain (missing parts from reference TRBV28 and TRBJ2-7): DVKVTQSSRYLVKRTGEKVFLECVQDMDHENMFWYRQDPGLGLRLIYFSYDVKMKEKGDIPEGYSVSREKKERFSLILESASTNQTSMYLCASSLRGHEQYFGPGTRLTVT.